Listed here are 9 T cell receptor beta chains from one sample, sequenced in a study of OX40 agonist ivuxolimab in advanced cancers. Only in-frame clones appear in the TCRdb table, and some are missing; sequencing was by immunoSEQ multiplex PCR. The sample lists 99,000 or so clones, more than 95% seen once, with 2% in the top ten. This sample comprised CD4+ or CD8+ T cells sorted from blood, obtained in a trial of the OX40 agonist ivuxolimab. These receptors all come from an adult with an advanced solid tumor such as melanoma, head and neck, liver or kidney cancer.

The rearrangement joins TRBV9 to TRBJ2-3, with 8 bases that match TRBD2. V lost 8 bases to trimming and J lost 1 base; unmatched junction nucleotides: 9. Germline V gives CDR1 SGDLS, CDR2 YYNGEE. The CDR3 covers 15 residues. For the CDR3, the DNA is TGTGCCAGTGGAGCGGGAGCGGGCGGCACAGATACGCAGTATTTT. Residues: CASGAGAGGTDTQYF.

J is TRBJ2-1 and V is TRBV7-9; D is ambiguous. Trimming removed 2 bases at V and 10 bases at J, with 9 bases between. The germline CDR1 and CDR2 sequences are SEHNR and FQNEAQ (reference sequence). The CDR3 is 12 residues long. DNA of the CDR3: TGTGCCAGCAGCTTAATAGTGGGGGAGCAGTTCTTC. This sequence encodes CASSLIVGEQFF.

The gene calls are TRBV28 and TRBJ2-1; 7 bases are a match to TRBD2. This CDR3 region has 12 residues. V shed 6 bases and J 7 bases; nucleotides not matched to a gene: 3. Germline-derived CDR1 and CDR2 are MDHEN and SYDVKM. CDR3 coding DNA: TGTGCCAGCAGCTTACTAGCGAATGAGCAGTTCTTC. This sequence encodes CASSLLANEQFF.

In its sample, this clone was seen once. The chain links TRBV6-5 to TRBJ2-7, with TRBD1 identical over 7 bases. Germline-derived CDR1 and CDR2 are MNHEY and SVGAGI. The trim removed 2 bases at V and 2 bases at J, leaving 6 bases unmatched. CDR3 size: 15 residues. For the CDR3, the DNA is TGTGCCAGCAGTTACGAGGGGGCGCTTCCCTACGAGCAGTACTTC. Protein sequence: CASSYEGALPYEQYF.

The rearrangement uses TRBV18 and TRBJ2-7; possibly TRBD1 or TRBD2 for D (5 bases each). The V end was cut by 2 bases, the J end by 4 bases, with 15 bases between. This CDR3 region has 15 residues. Germline-derived CDR1 and CDR2 are KGHSH and LQKENI. CDR3: CASSPAGTAGYEQYF. In DNA, the CDR3 is TGTGCCAGCTCACCAGCCGGGACGGCCGGTTACGAGCAGTACTTC.

The chain is built from TRBV4-1 and TRBJ1-4, with D tentatively TRBD1 (6 bases). CDR1 MGHRA and CDR2 YSYEKL come from the germline V gene. CDR3 length equals 18 residues. Trimming pared 4 bases from V and 1 base from J, leaving 19 bases between. The CDR3 sequence is CASSPTEGGLGTNEKLFF. The CDR3, as DNA: TGCGCCAGCAGCCCGACTGAGGGGGGTTTGGGAACTAATGAAAAACTGTTTTTT.

CDR3 residues: CASSLAQGVLNTGELFF. CDR3 sequence (DNA): TGCGCCAGCAGCCTTGCACAGGGGGTCCTTAACACCGGGGAGCTGTTTTTT. The genes are TRBV4-1 and TRBJ2-2; TRBD1 matches at 8 bases. V shed 4 bases and J 2 bases; nucleotides not matched to a gene: 9. This CDR3 is built from 17 residues. Germline loops: CDR1 MGHRA, CDR2 YSYEKL.

This chain uses TRBV19 with TRBJ2-1, with D perhaps assigned TRBD1 or TRBD2 (6 bases each). Germline CDR1 is LNHDA and CDR2 is SQIVND (reference sequence). The CDR3 totals 14 residues. V dropped 1 base and J dropped 8 bases, with 12 bases sitting between them. The CDR3 DNA sequence: TGTGCCAGTAGTATAGGTGGGGGGCTAGATGAGCAGTTCTTC. This encodes CASSIGGGLDEQFF.

The chain uses TRBV19 and TRBJ1-1, with 7 bases that match TRBD1. The J segment lost 7 bases and the V segment lost 3 bases, leaving 8 bases of the junction unmatched. Germline lookup yields CDR1 LNHDA and CDR2 SQIVND (reference sequence). The CDR3 covers 14 residues. The CDR3 DNA reads as TGTGCCAGTAGTATTGGGACAGCAAGCTTTGAAGCTTTCTTT. Protein sequence: CASSIGTASFEAFF. The full variable domain, its missing parts supplied by reference TRBV19 and TRBJ1-1, is DGGITQSPKYLFRKEGQNVTLSCEQNLNHDAMYWYRQDPGQGLRLIYYSQIVNDFQKGDIAEGYSVSREKKESFPLTVTSAQKNPTAFYLCASSIGTASFEAFFGQGTRLTVV.